This T cell receptor beta chain originates from a study of blood T cell repertoires in COVID-19. Background on the study: From the United States, Italy and Spain came samples of acute and convalescent COVID-19.

This CDR3 is built from 16 residues. Trimming pared 2 bases from V and 2 bases from J, leaving 10 bases between. Germline assignment: CDR1 PRHDT and CDR2 FYEKMQ (reference sequence). Seattle participants joined during active infection and were tracked over time. Authors' analysis steps: Amplification with reference gene primers provided the estimates of nucleated cell counts. Only in-frame clones appear in the TCRdb table, and some are missing; sequencing was by immunoSEQ multiplex PCR. V and J calls and clone size are those listed in that table; D and trimming were worked out from the DNA. The sample yields about 480,000 clones, roughly 89% seen once.

Sequenced: peripheral blood. This sequence joins TRBV13 and TRBJ2-6, with no clear D. This TCR was sampled from a young man with COVID-19, enrolled during active disease. The CDR3, as DNA: TGTGCCAGCAGCTTACTTCAGACTGCTGGGGCCAACGTCCTGACTTTC. Translation: CASSLLQTAGANVLTF.